The 27 T cell receptor beta chains presented below share a single source sample, sequenced in a study of cytomegalovirus exposure and HLA in healthy donors. Vbeta (60) and Jbeta (13) primers were used in the PCR. Assay: immunoSEQ multiplex PCR; the TCRdb copy retains only in-frame clones and omits some. The sample gives roughly 220,000 clones, 60% to 80% of which show up once; less than 2% is in the top ten. Input material: PBMCs. These receptors were obtained from a woman younger than 45 in good health and CMV-seronegative.

Note on this clone: The same CDR3 arises from other DNA sequences in this sample as well. V usage is TRBV15 and J usage is TRBJ2-2; D is perhaps TRBD1 (6 bases). V was cut by 7 bases and J by 2 bases, with 17 bases left in between. There are 16 residues in the CDR3. Germline V gene data show CDR1 as LNHNV and CDR2 as YYDKDF (reference sequence). The CDR3 sequence: CATTLARDINTGELFF. In DNA, the CDR3 is TGTGCCACCACATTAGCACGGGACATCAACACCGGGGAGCTGTTTTTT.

V is TRBV2 and J is TRBJ1-2; TRBD1 matches 9 bases. From germline, CDR1 is SNHLY and CDR2 FYNNEI. This CDR3 spans 13 amino acids. V lost 10 bases, J lost 2 bases, and 5 bases stayed unmatched. The CDR3 DNA follows: TGTGCCACCTGGGACAGGGCCAACTATGGCTACACCTTC. Translation: CATWDRANYGYTF.

CDR3: CAVAPGDRVYGYTF. The CDR3 DNA sequence: TGTGCTGTAGCCCCGGGCGACAGGGTCTATGGCTACACCTTC. The gene calls are TRBV30 and TRBJ1-2; the match to TRBD1 covers 7 bases. Germline CDR1 is GTSNPN and CDR2 is SVGIG (reference sequence). This CDR3 comprises 14 residues.

CDR3 sequence: CASSQFHRGKNTEAFF. Written as DNA, the CDR3 is TGCGCCAGCAGCCAATTTCACAGGGGGAAGAACACTGAAGCTTTCTTT. The V gene is TRBV4-1, the J gene TRBJ1-1; 8 nucleotides align to TRBD1. The CDR3 is 16 residues long. V lost 2 bases to trimming and J lost 1 base; unmatched junction nucleotides: 6. Germline CDR1 is MGHRA and CDR2 is YSYEKL.

V gene TRBV4-2 combines with J gene TRBJ2-5, with D unclear. V lost 4 bases and J 9 bases, leaving 12 bases between the germline ends. CDR1 is LGHNA, CDR2 YNFKEQ, per germline. The CDR3 covers 12 residues. The CDR3 is CASSPAPGPQYF. CDR3 sequence (DNA): TGTGCCAGCAGCCCAGCCCCGGGTCCCCAGTACTTC.

The V and J genes are TRBV18 and TRBJ2-5; D gene ambiguous. The germline CDR1 and CDR2 sequences are KGHSH and LQKENI. The CDR3 has 15 residues. Trimming removed 6 bases from V and 0 bases from J, with 14 bases in between. The CDR3 loop is CASSPSPTYQETQYF. In DNA, the CDR3 is TGTGCCAGCTCTCCCTCCCCTACTTACCAAGAGACCCAGTACTTC.

The chain uses TRBV12-5 and TRBJ2-1, with TRBD1 identical over 7 bases. V lost 3 bases, J lost 4 bases, and 9 bases stayed unmatched. Germline-derived CDR1 and CDR2 are LGHNT and FRNRAP. The CDR3 consists of 16 residues. In DNA, the CDR3 is TGTGCTAGTGGTTTTAGGACAGGTTCCTATTACAATGAGCAGTTCTTC. Its translation: CASGFRTGSYYNEQFF. Together with reference TRBV12-5 and TRBJ2-1, the CDR3 gives the full variable domain: DARVTQTPRHKVTEMGQEVTMRCQPILGHNTVFWYRQTMMQGLELLAYFRNRAPLDDSGMPKDRFSAEMPDATLATLKIQPSEPRDSAVYFCASGFRTGSYYNEQFFGPGTRLTVL.

V and J are TRBV19 and TRBJ2-5, with a possible D match to TRBD2 (5 bases). V was clipped by 0 bases and J by 5 bases, with 10 bases between them. This CDR3 is 14 amino acids long. CDR1 and CDR2 (germline): LNHDA, SQIVND (reference sequence). In DNA, the CDR3 is TGTGCCAGTAGTATAGATCCGGAGGTGGAGACCCAGTACTTC. This encodes CASSIDPEVETQYF.

This clone was observed a few times. The chain uses TRBV2 and TRBJ2-1, with TRBD2 matching over 7 bases. V gave up 7 bases and J gave up 5 bases; unmatched junction bases: 5. This CDR3 comprises 13 residues. The germline CDR1 and CDR2 sequences are SNHLY and FYNNEI. CDR3 in DNA: TGTGCCAGCATCCGGGACTACGACAATGAGCAGTTCTTC. This gives the protein CASIRDYDNEQFF.

V and J are TRBV5-1 and TRBJ2-3; D remains ambiguous. Germline CDR1 and CDR2: SGHRS and YFSETQ. There are 14 residues in the CDR3. Trimming removed 4 bases from V and 0 bases from J, with 9 bases in between. CDR3 amino acids: CASSDGFSTDTQYF. The CDR3, as DNA: TGCGCCAGCAGCGACGGGTTCAGCACAGATACGCAGTATTTT.

The V call is TRBV7-9, the J call TRBJ1-4; 8 bases are a match to TRBD1. Per germline, CDR1 SEHNR and CDR2 FQNEAQ (reference sequence). The CDR3 sequence is 14 residues long. The junction had 5 bases not matched to a gene; V was cut back by 5 bases and J by 6 bases. The CDR3 nucleotides are TGTGCCAGCAGCCACAGGGGGAACGATGAAAAACTGTTTTTT. Its translation: CASSHRGNDEKLFF.

The chain is built from TRBV9 and TRBJ2-2; the D gene is possibly TRBD2 (6 bases). The CDR3 totals 16 residues. V was cut by 0 bases and J by 5 bases, with 14 bases left in between. The germline gives CDR1 SGDLS, CDR2 YYNGEE. In DNA, the CDR3 is TGTGCCAGCAGCGTAGAGGTCGGGAGAACAACCGGGGAGCTGTTTTTT. Its translation: CASSVEVGRTTGELFF. Full variable domain (remainder filled in from reference TRBV9 and TRBJ2-2): DSGVTQTPKHLITATGQRVTLRCSPRSGDLSVYWYQQSLDQGLQFLIQYYNGEERAKGNILERFSAQQFPDLHSELNLSSLELGDSALYFCASSVEVGRTTGELFFGEGSRLTVL.

The V and J genes are TRBV6-6 and TRBJ2-7, with 8 nucleotides matching TRBD2. CDR1 is MNHNY and CDR2 is SVGAGI in the germline V gene (reference sequence). V shed 5 bases, J shed 7 bases, and the junction held 10 bases outside the gene matches. This CDR3 contains 14 residues. CDR3 coding DNA: TGTGCCAGCAGTCCCTGGACTAGCAGCGGTGAGCAGTACTTC. This translates into CASSPWTSSGEQYF.

The rearrangement links TRBV4-1 to TRBJ2-1; 10 nucleotides match TRBD2. Germline lookup yields CDR1 MGHRA and CDR2 YSYEKL. The CDR3 is made up of 16 amino acids. The V and J ends lost 6 bases and 5 bases, in that order; junction bases with no gene match: 10. The CDR3 region has the DNA TGCGCCAGCAGGGCTAGCGGGAGCATGATGGACAATGAGCAGTTCTTC. This translates into CASRASGSMMDNEQFF.

This clone came up once. J is TRBJ2-5 and V is TRBV28; 7 bases line up with TRBD2. Germline values: CDR1 MDHEN, CDR2 SYDVKM. The V and J ends lost 9 bases and 2 bases, in that order; junction bases with no gene match: 12. CDR3 size: 15 residues. CDR3 DNA sequence: TGTGCCAGTCGGGGGGTAATTTCATTTCAAGAGACCCAGTACTTC. It is translated as CASRGVISFQETQYF.

This clone was recorded only once. This CDR3 reads CASSYYHQGPTDTQYF. In DNA, the CDR3 is TGTGCCAGTAGTTACTATCATCAGGGCCCTACAGATACGCAGTATTTT. V usage is TRBV19 and J usage is TRBJ2-3; possibly TRBD1 for D (5 bases). V dropped 5 bases and J dropped 3 bases, with 18 bases sitting between them. There are 16 residues in the CDR3. Germline V gene sequence: CDR1 LNHDA, CDR2 SQIVND (reference sequence).

V and J are TRBV6-1 and TRBJ2-2; D is undetermined. This CDR3 spans 11 amino acids. Trimming took off 6 bases at V and 8 bases at J, with 7 bases between the two ends. The germline CDR1 and CDR2 sequences are MNHNS and SASEGT. CDR3 DNA sequence: TGTGCCAGCAGCAACGGGGGGGAGCTGTTTTTT. It codes for CASSNGGELFF.

V gene TRBV5-1 combines with J gene TRBJ1-6, with TRBD1 identical over 9 bases. The CDR3 sequence is 17 residues long. Germline V CDR1 and CDR2: SGHRS, YFSETQ. After removal of 0 bases from V and 10 bases from J, the junction contained 11 bases not matched to a gene. The CDR3 coding sequence is TGCGCCAGCAGCTTGGGTTTTCAGACAGGGGGTCAATCACCCCTCCACTTT. It is translated as CASSLGFQTGGQSPLHF.

The CDR3 sequence is CASSLVGGSHEQYF. The CDR3 DNA sequence: TGTGCCAGCAGCTTAGTTGGAGGGTCCCACGAGCAGTACTTC. The rearrangement uses TRBV11-2 and TRBJ2-7; possibly TRBD2 for D (6 bases). The length of the CDR3 is 14 residues. Germline values: CDR1 SGHAT, CDR2 FQNNGV. V was cut by 1 base and J by 5 bases, with 12 bases left in between.

The chain combines TRBV18 with TRBJ1-4; no reliable D call. Germline V gene data show CDR1 as KGHSH and CDR2 as LQKENI. V dropped 2 bases and J dropped 7 bases, with 17 bases sitting between them. CDR3 length equals 16 residues. Written as DNA, the CDR3 is TGTGCCAGCTCACCATCAGATAACGATGGTGGTGAAAAACTGTTTTTT. This codes for CASSPSDNDGGEKLFF.

Turning to this clone: The sample carries other DNA sequences with the same CDR3. This chain connects TRBV18 to TRBJ1-6; D is unresolved. The CDR3 runs to 14 residues. CDR1 KGHSH and CDR2 LQKENI come from the germline V gene. V lost 2 bases, J lost 6 bases, and 8 bases lay in between. The CDR3: CASSPTGSNSPLHF. The CDR3 DNA reads as TGTGCCAGCTCACCAACCGGTTCTAATTCACCCCTCCACTTT.

The rearrangement joins TRBV5-1 to TRBJ2-1; TRBD2 matches 8 bases. The germline V gene has CDR1 SGHRS and CDR2 YFSETQ. The CDR3 runs to 15 residues. The V gene end was trimmed by 1 base and the J gene end by 9 bases; junction bases not matched to a gene: 9. CDR3 loop: CASSLMGSGKGEQFF. CDR3 nucleotide sequence: TGCGCCAGCAGCTTGATGGGTAGCGGGAAAGGTGAGCAGTTCTTC.

This clone has just a few counts. This chain connects TRBV11-3 to TRBJ1-6; D ambiguous. Deletions cut 3 bases from V and 0 bases from J, with 6 bases between. Germline V gene sequence: CDR1 SGHNT, CDR2 YENEEA. This CDR3 comprises 15 residues. The CDR3 nucleotides are TGTGCCAGCAGCTTCCTGAGCTCCTATAATTCACCCCTCCACTTT. Translated: CASSFLSSYNSPLHF. The variable domain in full, with the rest retrieved from reference TRBV11-3 and TRBJ1-6, is EAGVVQSPRYKIIEKKQPVAFWCNPISGHNTLYWYLQNLGQGPELLIRYENEEAVDDSQLPKDRFSAERLKGVDSTLKIQPAELGDSAVYLCASSFLSSYNSPLHFGNGTRLTVT.

The CDR3 DNA sequence: TGCGCCAGCAGCCCCATTGGTTATAAGACAGAGCAGTTCTTC. Its translation: CASSPIGYKTEQFF. The V call is TRBV4-1, the J call TRBJ2-1; D not resolved. The CDR3 is 14 residues long. The V end lost 4 bases, the J end lost 10 bases, and 17 bases lay between the germline ends. CDR1 MGHRA and CDR2 YSYEKL come from the germline V gene.

The rearrangement uses TRBV27 and TRBJ1-1, with 7 bases identical to TRBD1. V lost 3 bases to trimming and J lost 3 bases; unmatched junction nucleotides: 4. CDR1 and CDR2 from the germline V gene are MNHEY and SMNVEV (reference sequence). This CDR3 spans 14 amino acids. CDR3 region: CASSFRGMYTEAFF. In DNA form, the CDR3 reads TGTGCCAGCAGTTTCAGGGGGATGTACACTGAAGCTTTCTTT.

There are a few counts of this clone. This rearrangement joins TRBV9 to TRBJ2-5, with a possible D match to TRBD2 (5 bases). From germline, CDR1 is SGDLS and CDR2 YYNGEE. Trimming took 0 bases from V and 0 from J, leaving 9 bases between them. This CDR3 region has 15 residues. DNA for the CDR3: TGTGCCAGCAGCGTAGGGGCTAGCTACCAAGAGACCCAGTACTTC. Its protein is CASSVGASYQETQYF.

The sample holds a few counts of this clone. The chain joins TRBV6-1 to TRBJ2-1; D is ambiguous. V was cut by 5 bases and J by 7 bases, with 9 bases left in between. The CDR3 has 12 amino acids. CDR1 and CDR2 from the germline V gene are MNHNS and SASEGT. CDR3 in DNA: TGTGCCAGCAGTTTAAGAGGAAATGAGCAGTTCTTC. Its translation: CASSLRGNEQFF.